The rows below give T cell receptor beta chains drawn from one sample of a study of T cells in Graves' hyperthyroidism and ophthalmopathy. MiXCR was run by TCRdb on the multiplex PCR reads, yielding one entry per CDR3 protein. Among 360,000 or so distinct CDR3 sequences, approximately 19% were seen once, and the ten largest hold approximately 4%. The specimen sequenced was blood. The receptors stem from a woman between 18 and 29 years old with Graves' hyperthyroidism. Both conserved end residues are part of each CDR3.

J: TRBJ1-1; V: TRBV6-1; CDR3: CASSESRTTAFF
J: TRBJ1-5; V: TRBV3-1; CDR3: CASSQGGKVFNQPQHF
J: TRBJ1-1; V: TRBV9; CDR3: CASSPWGRENTEAFF
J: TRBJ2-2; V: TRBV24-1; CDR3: CATSTDRGWVGELFF
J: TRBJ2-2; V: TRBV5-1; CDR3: CASRSSGRPNTGELFF
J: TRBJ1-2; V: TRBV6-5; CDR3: CASSYGGRGYTF
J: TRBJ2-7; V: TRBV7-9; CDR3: CASSLATGTGIEQYF
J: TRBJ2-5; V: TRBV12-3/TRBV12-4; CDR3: CASRGGGWKETQYF
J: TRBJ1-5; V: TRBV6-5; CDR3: CASSYGNNQPQHF
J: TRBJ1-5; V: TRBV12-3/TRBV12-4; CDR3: CASDRTGGLQPQHF
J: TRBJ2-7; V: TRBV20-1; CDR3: CSARGSGGQSDEQYF
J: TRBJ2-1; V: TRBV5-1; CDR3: CASSSTGNEQFF
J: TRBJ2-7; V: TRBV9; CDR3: CASTSEMFSYEQYF
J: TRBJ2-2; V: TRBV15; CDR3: CATSSPSEGAITGELFF
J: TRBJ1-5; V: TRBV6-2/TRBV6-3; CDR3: CASSRDEAQPQHF
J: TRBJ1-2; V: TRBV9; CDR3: CASSVTGTANYGYTF